The 25 T cell receptor beta chains below come from one sample, sequenced in a study of blood T cell repertoires in COVID-19. Assay: immunoSEQ multiplex PCR; the TCRdb copy retains only in-frame clones and omits some. The sample shows a few hundred thousand clones, about 90% of them seen only once. Sequencing was done on a sample of PBMCs or T cells enriched from blood (not recorded which). Source of these receptors: a human donor in a cohort exposed to, infected with or recovered from COVID-19 (not recorded which). The donor label of this sample is uncertain.

The V and J genes are TRBV10-1 and TRBJ2-7, with a possible D match to TRBD1 (6 bases). Per the germline V gene, CDR1 is WNHNN and CDR2 is SYGVQD (reference sequence). The length of the CDR3 is 14 residues. Trimming removed 0 bases at V and 7 bases at J, with 13 bases between. CDR3 protein: CASSESGQGWEQYF. The CDR3 coding sequence is TGCGCCAGCAGTGAGTCGGGGCAGGGGTGGGAGCAGTACTTC.

The CDR3 loop reads CASSQGRSPLHF. DNA for the CDR3: TGCGCCAGCAGCCAAGGTAGATCACCCCTCCACTTT. The gene calls are TRBV4-1 and TRBJ1-6; unclear D gene. The V and J ends lost 1 base and 10 bases respectively, with 5 bases between them. The CDR3 runs 12 residues. The V gene's germline CDR1 is MGHRA and CDR2 YSYEKL.

This rearrangement joins TRBV5-1 to TRBJ1-2; 7 bases fit TRBD1. The CDR3 has 14 residues. Germline CDR1 and CDR2: SGHRS and YFSETQ. The V and J ends lost 1 base and 3 bases, in that order; junction bases with no gene match: 3. In nucleotides, the CDR3 is TGCGCCAGCAGCTTGACAGGGGCCGACTATGGCTACACCTTC. Its protein is CASSLTGADYGYTF.

The chain combines TRBV29-1 with TRBJ2-1; tentative D call: TRBD2 (6 bases). The germline V and J ends were trimmed by 7 bases and 2 bases, with 18 bases remaining between them. The CDR3 is made up of 15 amino acids. Looked up from germline, CDR1 is SQVTM and CDR2 is ANQGSEA. The CDR3 is CSARGKLLPYNEQFF. CDR3 coding DNA: TGCAGCGCCCGGGGGAAGTTGCTACCCTACAATGAGCAGTTCTTC.

The genes are TRBV18 and TRBJ1-5, with 9 bases identical to TRBD1. V was pared by 2 bases and J by 8 bases, with 7 bases of the junction left unmatched. The CDR3 totals 15 residues. The V gene's germline CDR1 is KGHSH and CDR2 LQKENI. The CDR3 DNA reads TGTGCCAGCTCACCAGGGACAGGGAGGTCGGAGCCCCAGCATTTT. Translated, it gives CASSPGTGRSEPQHF.

The genes are TRBV27 and TRBJ1-2, with a possible D match to TRBD1 (5 bases). The CDR3 has 14 residues. V was shortened by 0 bases and J by 5 bases, with 10 bases between the two germline ends. Looked up from germline, CDR1 is MNHEY and CDR2 is SMNVEV (reference sequence). CDR3 residues: CASSLSGEGYGYTF. DNA for the CDR3: TGTGCCAGCAGTTTATCGGGGGAGGGATATGGCTACACCTTC.

Only one count was recorded for this clone. This rearrangement joins TRBV10-3 to TRBJ1-4, with D possibly TRBD1 on 5 matching bases. CDR3 length equals 12 residues. V was shortened by 10 bases and J by 6 bases, with 12 bases between the two germline ends. The V gene's germline CDR1 is ENHRY and CDR2 SYGVKD. The CDR3 DNA sequence: TGTGCCACCCAGGACACTCATGAAAAACTGTTTTTT. It is translated as CATQDTHEKLFF.

The rearrangement uses TRBV18 and TRBJ2-5; TRBD2 agrees at 7 bases. The CDR3 loop spans 14 amino acids. The germline gives CDR1 KGHSH, CDR2 LQKENI. With 3 bases clipped from V and 4 bases from J, the junction kept 5 bases outside the gene matches. CDR3 in amino acids: CASSPSGAGETQYF. The CDR3 DNA is TGTGCCAGCTCACCCAGCGGGGCGGGAGAGACCCAGTACTTC. Filled out from reference TRBV18 and TRBJ2-5, the complete variable domain reads NAGVMQNPRHLVRRRGQEARLRCSPMKGHSHVYWYRQLPEEGLKFMVYLQKENIIDESGMPKERFSAEFPKEGPSILRIQQVVRGDSAAYFCASSPSGAGETQYFGPGTRLLVL.

This chain links TRBV18 with TRBJ1-6, with 8 bases that match TRBD1. Germline CDR1 KGHSH, CDR2 LQKENI. J lost 8 bases, V lost 3 bases, and 9 bases had no gene match. The CDR3 length is 16 residues. The CDR3 nucleotides are TGTGCCAGCTCACCCGTGACAGGGGAGCGGGATTCACCCCTCCACTTT. This sequence encodes CASSPVTGERDSPLHF.

The rearrangement joins TRBV15 to TRBJ2-3; TRBD2 agrees at 10 bases. After removal of 0 bases from V and 2 bases from J, the junction contained 5 bases not matched to a gene. This CDR3 has 17 amino acids. Germline CDR1 and CDR2: LNHNV and YYDKDF (reference sequence). In DNA form, the CDR3 reads TGTGCCACCAGCAGAGATCTCCTAGCGGGGGACACAGATACGCAGTATTTT. The encoded protein is CATSRDLLAGDTDTQYF.

The chain employs TRBV2 and TRBJ2-7, with a possible D match to TRBD1 (6 bases). Trimming took 5 bases from V and 7 from J, leaving 15 bases between them. Germline CDR1 is SNHLY and CDR2 is FYNNEI. This CDR3 has 13 amino acids. DNA of the CDR3: TGTGCCAGCAGTCCCGACTTGGGGACAGAGCAGTACTTC. It yields the protein CASSPDLGTEQYF.

The V and J genes are TRBV15 and TRBJ2-1; 8 bases are a match to TRBD2. Germline CDR1 reads LNHNV; CDR2 reads YYDKDF (reference sequence). The CDR3 sequence is 19 residues long. After removal of 0 bases from V and 6 bases from J, the junction contained 16 bases not matched to a gene. The CDR3 region is CATSRDLFSGGANPNEQFF. CDR3 nucleotide sequence: TGTGCCACCAGCAGAGATTTGTTTTCGGGGGGGGCCAATCCCAATGAGCAGTTCTTC.

The chain employs TRBV3-1 (or the pseudogene TRBV3-2) and TRBJ1-3, with no clear D. The ends were cut back, 2 bases at V and 0 bases at J, with 14 bases in the middle. This CDR3 has 17 residues. Per germline, CDR1 LGHDT and CDR2 YNNKEL (reference sequence). The CDR3 bases are TGTGCCAGCAGCCAATTGAGGGTGATCAGCTCTGGAAACACCATATATTTT. Translation: CASSQLRVISSGNTIYF.

V and J are TRBV19 and TRBJ1-2; TRBD1 matches at 10 bases. J gave up 8 bases and V 1 base, and 10 bases lay outside the gene matches. Looked up from germline, CDR1 is LNHDA and CDR2 is SQIVND (reference sequence). The CDR3 has 16 amino acids. The CDR3 nucleotides read TGTGCCAGTAGTATAGGGGGAAGACAGGGGGCTTTCGGCTACACCTTC. Protein sequence: CASSIGGRQGAFGYTF.

The chain couples TRBV11-3 to TRBJ2-2, with D uncertain. The V and J ends lost 5 bases and 6 bases respectively, with 10 bases between them. The CDR3 length is 13 residues. Looked up from germline, CDR1 is SGHNT and CDR2 is YENEEA. The CDR3 sequence is CASSPSSPGELFF. CDR3 coding DNA: TGTGCCAGCAGCCCAAGCTCGCCCGGGGAGCTGTTTTTT.

V and J are TRBV19 and TRBJ2-2, with 9 nucleotides matching TRBD1. J gave up 1 base and V 7 bases, and 7 bases lay outside the gene matches. The CDR3 is made up of 16 amino acids. The germline CDR1 and CDR2 sequences are LNHDA and SQIVND (reference sequence). The CDR3 bases are TGTGCCAGTACTCAGGACAGGGGAGAGAACACCGGGGAGCTGTTTTTT. Amino acids: CASTQDRGENTGELFF.

The CDR3 DNA sequence: TGTGCCAGCTCAGTAGGGGTGGCAGATACGCAGTATTTT. Protein sequence: CASSVGVADTQYF. The chain couples TRBV18 to TRBJ2-3, with TRBD1 as a possible D gene (5 bases). Trimming removed 5 bases from V and 4 bases from J, with 10 bases in between. The CDR3 spans 13 residues. Germline V gene sequence: CDR1 KGHSH, CDR2 LQKENI.

For the CDR3, the DNA is TGTGCCAGCAGCTTGCAGCTAGCGTCGAACACCGGGGAGCTGTTTTTT. Translating it yields CASSLQLASNTGELFF. V and J are TRBV11-2 and TRBJ2-2, with D maybe TRBD2 (6 bases). CDR1 is SGHAT, CDR2 FQNNGV, per germline. V gave up 3 bases and J gave up 0 bases, with 11 bases separating them. This CDR3 has 16 residues.

The V call is TRBV5-1, the J call TRBJ1-1, with TRBD1 identical over 9 bases. The CDR3 covers 14 residues. J was trimmed by 2 bases and V by 4 bases; bases with no gene match: 3. CDR1 is SGHRS and CDR2 is YFSETQ in the germline V gene. The CDR3 nucleotides are TGCGCCAGCAGCACGACAGGGGGAAACACTGAAGCTTTCTTT. Protein sequence: CASSTTGGNTEAFF.

The chain couples TRBV30 to TRBJ1-2; the D gene is possibly TRBD1 (5 bases). V gave up 5 bases and J gave up 4 bases, with 14 bases separating them. CDR3 size: 13 residues. Looked up from germline, CDR1 is GTSNPN and CDR2 is SVGIG (reference sequence). Here the CDR3 reads CAWGRRGSYGYTF. CDR3 nucleotides: TGTGCCTGGGGGAGAAGGGGCTCCTATGGCTACACCTTC. Together with reference TRBV30 and TRBJ1-2, the CDR3 gives the full variable domain: SQTIHQWPATLVQPVGSPLSLECTVEGTSNPNLYWYRQAAGRGLQLLFYSVGIGQISSEVPQNLSASRPQDRQFILSSKKLLLSDSGFYLCAWGRRGSYGYTFGSGTRLTVV.

The J gene is TRBJ1-2, the V gene TRBV4-1, with 7 nucleotides matching TRBD1. The CDR3 spans 15 residues. The germline V gene has CDR1 MGHRA and CDR2 YSYEKL. V was clipped by 0 bases and J by 8 bases; unmatched bases: 9. The CDR3 here is CASSQDEQGVVGYTF. In DNA form, the CDR3 reads TGCGCCAGCAGCCAAGATGAGCAGGGGGTGGTCGGCTACACCTTC.

The chain uses TRBV7-9 and TRBJ2-3; TRBD1 aligns across 8 bases. V trimming: 5 bases; J trimming: 3 bases; junction bases outside the gene matches: 4. This CDR3 region has 14 residues. Germline V gives CDR1 SEHNR, CDR2 FQNEAQ (reference sequence). The CDR3 loop is CASSPRDRTDTQYF. DNA of the CDR3: TGTGCCAGCAGCCCCAGGGACAGGACAGATACGCAGTATTTT. The variable domain in full, completed from reference TRBV7-9 and TRBJ2-3, reads DTGVSQNPRHKITKRGQNVTFRCDPISEHNRLYWYRQTLGQGPEFLTYFQNEAQLEKSRLLSDRFSAERPKGSFSTLEIQRTEQGDSAMYLCASSPRDRTDTQYFGPGTRLTVL.

The rearrangement joins TRBV11-2 to TRBJ2-5, with 10 bases aligning to TRBD2. The CDR3 totals 15 residues. Trimming took 6 bases from V and 2 from J; bases not matched to a gene: 6. CDR1 SGHAT and CDR2 FQNNGV come from the germline V gene. The CDR3 reads CASRHSGGRQETQYF. DNA of the CDR3: TGTGCCAGCAGACATAGCGGGGGGCGACAAGAGACCCAGTACTTC.

This chain connects TRBV4-2 to TRBJ2-7, with TRBD2 as a possible D gene (6 bases). Trimming left V 2 bases short and J 4 bases short, with 12 bases between. CDR3 size: 14 residues. Germline V CDR1 and CDR2: LGHNA, YNFKEQ. The DNA for the CDR3 is TGTGCCAGCAGCCAATTCTCCGGGGGTTACGAGCAGTACTTC. Translation gives CASSQFSGGYEQYF.

The gene calls are TRBV24-1 and TRBJ1-1; no reliable D call. Germline V gives CDR1 KGHDR, CDR2 SFDVKD. There are 13 residues in the CDR3. V was shortened by 5 bases and J by 2 bases, with 8 bases between the two germline ends. The CDR3 protein is CATSVGINTEAFF. The CDR3 region has the DNA TGTGCCACCAGTGTTGGCATTAACACTGAAGCTTTCTTT.